Included here is one T cell receptor (beta chain) sequence, with context. What it binds is not known. With a much larger clone just one base away, this may be a read error. Each CDR3 protein is one row after TCRdb ran MiXCR on the reads. Of about 890,000 distinct CDR3 sequences listed, 31% are singletons. The CDR3 length is 11 residues. The germline V and J ends were trimmed by 11 bases and 3 bases, with 11 bases remaining between them. Looked up from germline, CDR1 is MNHNY and CDR2 is SVGAGI (reference sequence). This sample was included in a study of T cell repertoires in cytomegalovirus infection. This receptor was obtained from a human donor in good health (CMV status not recorded). Some clones in this sample may be carry-over from other donors' samples. This sequence joins TRBV6-6 and TRBJ2-7; D might be TRBD2 (5 bases). The sample in question was cultured CD8+ T cells from PBMCs, obtained from culture after CMV antigen stimulation. The CDR3 is CAGAGLYEQYF. For the CDR3, the DNA is TGTGCCGGCGCCGGACTCTACGAGCAGTACTTC.